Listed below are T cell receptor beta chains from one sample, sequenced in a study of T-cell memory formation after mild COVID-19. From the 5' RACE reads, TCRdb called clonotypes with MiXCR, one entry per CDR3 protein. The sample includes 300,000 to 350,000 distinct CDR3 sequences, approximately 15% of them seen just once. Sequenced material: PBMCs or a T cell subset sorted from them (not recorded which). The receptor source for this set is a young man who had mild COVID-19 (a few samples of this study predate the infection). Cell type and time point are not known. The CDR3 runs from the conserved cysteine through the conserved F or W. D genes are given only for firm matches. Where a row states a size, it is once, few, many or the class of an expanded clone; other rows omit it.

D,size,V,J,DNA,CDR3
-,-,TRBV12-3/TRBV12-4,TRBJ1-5,TGTGCCAGCAGTTCGATAGGGCAGCCCCAGCATTTT,CASSSIGQPQHF
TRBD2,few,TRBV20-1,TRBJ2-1,TGCAGTGCTATCGAGGGGCGATCGGGACTAGATGACAATGAGCAGTTCTTC,CSAIEGRSGLDDNEQFF
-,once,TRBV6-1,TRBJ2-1,TGTGCCAGCAAAGGGGGTGGAGATGAGCAGTTCTTC,CASKGGGDEQFF
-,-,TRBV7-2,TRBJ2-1,TGTGCCAGCACTCCACAGGGTATATACAATGAGCAGTTCTTC,CASTPQGIYNEQFF
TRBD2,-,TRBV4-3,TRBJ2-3,TGCGCCAGCAGCCTGCGGGGGGCAGGTACAGATACGCAGTATTTT,CASSLRGAGTDTQYF
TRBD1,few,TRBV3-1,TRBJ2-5,TGTGCCAGCAGCCTAAAGGGGGCCGGGGAGACCCAGTACTTC,CASSLKGAGETQYF
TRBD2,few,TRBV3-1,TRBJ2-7,TGTGCCAGCAGACCTGGACTAGCGAGATCAGTCGAGCAGTACTTC,CASRPGLARSVEQYF
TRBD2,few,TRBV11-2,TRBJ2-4,TGTGCCAGCAGCTTAGGCCGGGGGGACAACATTCAGTACTTC,CASSLGRGDNIQYF
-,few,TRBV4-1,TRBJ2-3,TGCGCCAGCAGCCACCCCGGGCGAACTCGCACAGATACGCAGTATTTT,CASSHPGRTRTDTQYF
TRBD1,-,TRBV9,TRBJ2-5,TGTGCCAGCAGCGTGACAGGGTTGGAGACCCAGTACTTC,CASSVTGLETQYF
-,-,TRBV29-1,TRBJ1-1,TGCAGCGTTGGACAGTTAAACACTGAAGCTTTCTTT,CSVGQLNTEAFF
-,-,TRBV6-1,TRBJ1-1,TGTGCCAGCAGTGAAAGGGGGAACACTGAAGCTTTCTTT,CASSERGNTEAFF
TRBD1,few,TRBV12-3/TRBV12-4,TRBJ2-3,TGTGCCAGCAGTGATAGAGACAGGGTAGGCACAGATACGCAGTATTTT,CASSDRDRVGTDTQYF
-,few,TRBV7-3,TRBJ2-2,TGTGCCAGCAGCTCAACACCAACGAACACCGGGGAGCTGTTTTTT,CASSSTPTNTGELFF
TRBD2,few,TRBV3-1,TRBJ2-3,TGTGCCAGCAGCGAAGATTGGTGGCTAGCGGGGCGCACAGATACGCAGTATTTT,CASSEDWWLAGRTDTQYF
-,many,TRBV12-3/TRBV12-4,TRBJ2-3,TGTGCCAGCAGTCTTGGGGGGGGGCATGATACGCAGTATTTT,CASSLGGGHDTQYF
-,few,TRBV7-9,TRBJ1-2,TGTGCCAGCAGCCCTCAAAACTATGGCTACACCTTC,CASSPQNYGYTF
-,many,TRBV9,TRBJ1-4,TGTGCCAGCAGCGTAAATCCCGAGGGGGAAAAACTGTTTTTT,CASSVNPEGEKLFF
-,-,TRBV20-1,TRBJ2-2,TGCAGTGCTCCCGCCACCGGGGAGCTGTTTTTT,CSAPATGELFF
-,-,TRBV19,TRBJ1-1,TGTGCCAGTAGTGCCGGGGTCGGTTGGAACACTGAAGCTTTCTTT,CASSAGVGWNTEAFF
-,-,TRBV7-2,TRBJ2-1,TGTGCCAGCAGCTTTTCCGGGACCATCAATGAGCAGTTCTTC,CASSFSGTINEQFF
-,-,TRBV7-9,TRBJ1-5,TGTGCCAGCAGCTTAACGACTCAGCCCCAGCATTTT,CASSLTTQPQHF
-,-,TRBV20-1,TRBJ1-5,TGCAGTGCTAGGGAAAGGTACGGTCAGCCCCAGCATTTT,CSARERYGQPQHF
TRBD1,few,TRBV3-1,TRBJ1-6,TGTGCCAGCAGCCAAGCCGGGACAGGGGCTTCTTCACCCCTCCACTTT,CASSQAGTGASSPLHF
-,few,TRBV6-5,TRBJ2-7,TGTGCCAGCAGCCTCGGGACCGTCCGTTTCTACGAGCAGTACTTC,CASSLGTVRFYEQYF
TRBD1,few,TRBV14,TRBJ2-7,TGTGCCAGCAGCCAGTCTGGCAGGGGGTGCTACGAGCAGTACTTC,CASSQSGRGCYEQYF
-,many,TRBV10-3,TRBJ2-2,TGTGCCATCAGCCCCTCAGTCGTGGGAGGCACCGGGGAGCTGTTTTTT,CAISPSVVGGTGELFF
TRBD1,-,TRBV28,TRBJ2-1,TGTGCCAGCAGTTTAGGTGCCGGGACAGGGACAGAGGGGCAGTTCTTC,CASSLGAGTGTEGQFF
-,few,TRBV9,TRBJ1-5,TGTGCCAGCAGCGTAGGGGGCGCCGGGAATCAGCCCCAGCATTTT,CASSVGGAGNQPQHF
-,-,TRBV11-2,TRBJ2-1,TGTGCCAGCAGCTTAGATCCGGGTGAGATCTACAATGAGCAGTTCTTC,CASSLDPGEIYNEQFF
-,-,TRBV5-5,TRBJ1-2,TGTGCCAGCAGCTTAACGCTAGAATTGGATGGCTACACCTTC,CASSLTLELDGYTF
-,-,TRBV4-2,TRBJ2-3,TGTGCCAGCAGCCAAGAGCTGCTCACAGATACGCAGTATTTT,CASSQELLTDTQYF
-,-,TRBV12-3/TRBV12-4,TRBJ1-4,TGTGCCAGCAGTGGTGGAGGGCTGAGTTTTACTAATGAAAAACTGTTTTTT,CASSGGGLSFTNEKLFF
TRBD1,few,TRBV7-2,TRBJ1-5,TGTGCCAGCTGCGAACAGGGGGGGCAGCCCCAGCATTTT,CASCEQGGQPQHF
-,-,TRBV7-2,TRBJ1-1,TGTGCCAGCAGCTGGGGCGGGGAAGCTTTCTTT,CASSWGGEAFF
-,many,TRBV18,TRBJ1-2,TGTGCCAGCTCACCAGATGTGCCGTCCAACTATGGCTACACCTTC,CASSPDVPSNYGYTF
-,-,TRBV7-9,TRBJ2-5,TGTGCCAGCAGCAAAGGGGGGCCGGAGACCCAGTACTTC,CASSKGGPETQYF
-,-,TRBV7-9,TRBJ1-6,TGTGCCAGCAGCTCCGAGCGGGGCGGAAATTCACCCCTCCACTTT,CASSSERGGNSPLHF
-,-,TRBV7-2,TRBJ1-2,TGTGCCAGCAGCTCGACAGGTTCCGACTATGGCTACACCTTC,CASSSTGSDYGYTF
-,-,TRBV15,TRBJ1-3,TGTGCCACCAGCCCTAGGTGGGGATCTGGAAACACCATATATTTT,CATSPRWGSGNTIYF
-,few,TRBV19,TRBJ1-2,TGTGCCAGTAGTATTTTGGCAGGGTTAAAGGATGGCTACACCTTC,CASSILAGLKDGYTF
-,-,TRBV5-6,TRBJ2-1,TGTGCCAGCAGCCCCGGCTTCAGGGGAGATGAGCAGTTCTTC,CASSPGFRGDEQFF
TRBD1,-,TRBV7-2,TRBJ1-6,TGTGCCAGCAGCTACCGGACGGGGAGGACAGGGGACCCCTCCTATAATTCACCCCTCCACTTT,CASSYRTGRTGDPSYNSPLHF
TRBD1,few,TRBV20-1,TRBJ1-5,TGCAGTGCCCAGAGGACAGGGGGCATCAGTCAGCCCCAGCATTTT,CSAQRTGGISQPQHF
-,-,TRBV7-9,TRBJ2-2,TGTGCCAGCACCCAATCTCAGGAGAACGCGAACACCGGGGAGCTGTTTTTT,CASTQSQENANTGELFF
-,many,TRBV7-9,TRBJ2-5,TGTGCCAGCAGCCCCCCGTACGGGGGGCTTCGAGGTGAGACCCAGTACTTC,CASSPPYGGLRGETQYF
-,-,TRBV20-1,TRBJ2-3,TGCAGTGCTATGGGACCGAGGGAGGCAGATACGCAGTATTTT,CSAMGPREADTQYF
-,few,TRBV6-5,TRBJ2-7,TGTGCCACACAGACGGGGATCTTCGGCGAGCAGTACTTC,CATQTGIFGEQYF
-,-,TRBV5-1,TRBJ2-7,TGCGCCAGCAGCTTGGCCGGATCGAGGGAGCAGTACTTC,CASSLAGSREQYF
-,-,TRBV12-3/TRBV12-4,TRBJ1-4,TGTGCCAGCACCTTATGGGCCCCGGGGAATGAAAAACTGTTTTTT,CASTLWAPGNEKLFF
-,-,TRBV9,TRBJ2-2,TGTGCCAGCAGCGCTAGCCTACTAGTAAGGAACACCGGGGAGCTGTTTTTT,CASSASLLVRNTGELFF
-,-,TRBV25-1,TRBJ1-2,TGTGCCAGCAGTGAATCCCCAGGAGGCTATGGCTACATCTTC,CASSESPGGYGYIF
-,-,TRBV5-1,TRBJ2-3,TGCGCCAGCAGCCAGCCTCGCGGAGGGTCCCACACAGATACGCAGTATTTT,CASSQPRGGSHTDTQYF
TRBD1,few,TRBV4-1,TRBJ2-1,TGCGCCAGCAGCCAAGGGGAGACAGGGTCTGAGCAGTTCTTC,CASSQGETGSEQFF
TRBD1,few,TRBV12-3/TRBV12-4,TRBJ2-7,TGTGCCAGCAGTTTGCGACAGGGGTCGGCCTACGAGCAGTACTTC,CASSLRQGSAYEQYF
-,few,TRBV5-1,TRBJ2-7,TGCGCCAGCAGCCCCCGGGGACAAGCCGGCTACGAGCAGTACTTC,CASSPRGQAGYEQYF